This record looks at one T cell receptor (beta chain) sequence and its context. Its antigen is unidentified. The sample has other DNA sequences that encode this CDR3 too. Only in-frame clones appear in the TCRdb table, and some are missing; sequencing was by immunoSEQ multiplex PCR. This table has about 32,000 clones, 75% to 95% appearing once. The junction had 2 bases not matched to a gene; V was cut back by 4 bases and J by 2 bases. This CDR3 is built from 13 residues. In germline, CDR1 is SGHRS, CDR2 YFSETQ. The data derive from a study of T cells after posttransplantation cyclophosphamide. Study-level results: Recipient CMV seropositivity and CMV reactivation strongly tracked TRB clonality.

Cells defined as naive were viable CD3+CD4+ or CD3+CD8+ and CCR7+CD45RA+CD45RO-CD95-CD27+CD28+. This receptor was identified in a young man in good health and a related stem cell transplant donor. The rearrangement links TRBV5-1 to TRBJ1-1, with 7 nucleotides matching TRBD1. The sample consisted of naive CD4+ T cells sorted from blood. In DNA form, the CDR3 reads TGCGCCAGCAGCCGACAGGGAAACACTGAAGCTTTCTTT. It is translated as CASSRQGNTEAFF.